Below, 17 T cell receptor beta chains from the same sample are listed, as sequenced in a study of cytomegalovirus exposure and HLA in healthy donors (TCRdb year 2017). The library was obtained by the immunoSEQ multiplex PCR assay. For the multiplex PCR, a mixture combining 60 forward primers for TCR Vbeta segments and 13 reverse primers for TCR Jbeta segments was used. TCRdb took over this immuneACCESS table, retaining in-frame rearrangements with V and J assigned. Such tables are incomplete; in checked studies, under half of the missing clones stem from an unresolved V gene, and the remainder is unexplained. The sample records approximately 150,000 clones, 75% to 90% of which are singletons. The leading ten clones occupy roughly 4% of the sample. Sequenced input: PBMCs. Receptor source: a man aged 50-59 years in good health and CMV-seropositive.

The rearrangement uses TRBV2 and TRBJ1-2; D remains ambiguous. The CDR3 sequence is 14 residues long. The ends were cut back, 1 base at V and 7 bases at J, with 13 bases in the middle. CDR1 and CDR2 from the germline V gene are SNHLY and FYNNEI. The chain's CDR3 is CASSEGFSGSGYTF. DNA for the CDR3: TGTGCCAGCAGTGAAGGGTTTTCTGGTAGTGGCTACACCTTC.

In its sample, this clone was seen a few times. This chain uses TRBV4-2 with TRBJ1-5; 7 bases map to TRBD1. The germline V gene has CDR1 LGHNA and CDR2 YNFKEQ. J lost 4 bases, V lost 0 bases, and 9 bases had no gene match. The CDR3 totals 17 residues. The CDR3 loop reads CASSQEIGGQINQPQHF. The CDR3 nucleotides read TGTGCCAGCAGCCAAGAGATTGGGGGACAGATAAATCAGCCCCAGCATTTT.

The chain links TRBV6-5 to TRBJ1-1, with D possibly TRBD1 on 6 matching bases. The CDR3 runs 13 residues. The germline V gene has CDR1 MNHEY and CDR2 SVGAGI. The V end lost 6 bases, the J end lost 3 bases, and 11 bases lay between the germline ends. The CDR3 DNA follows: TGTGCCAGCAGCCAAGGACAGTACACTGAAGCTTTCTTT. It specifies CASSQGQYTEAFF.

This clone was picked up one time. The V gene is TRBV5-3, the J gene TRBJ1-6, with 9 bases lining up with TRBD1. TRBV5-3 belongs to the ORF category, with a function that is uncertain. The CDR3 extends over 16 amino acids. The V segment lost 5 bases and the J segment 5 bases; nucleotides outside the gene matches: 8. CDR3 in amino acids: CARRSGQGKNNSPLHF. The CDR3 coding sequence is TGTGCCAGAAGGTCGGGACAGGGTAAAAATAATTCACCCCTCCACTTT.

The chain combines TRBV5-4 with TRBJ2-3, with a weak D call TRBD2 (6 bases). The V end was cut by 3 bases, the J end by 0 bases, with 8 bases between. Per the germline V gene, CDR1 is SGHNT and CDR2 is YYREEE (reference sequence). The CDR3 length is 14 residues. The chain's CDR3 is CASSSSVSTDTQYF. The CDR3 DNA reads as TGTGCCAGCAGCTCTAGCGTTAGCACAGATACGCAGTATTTT.

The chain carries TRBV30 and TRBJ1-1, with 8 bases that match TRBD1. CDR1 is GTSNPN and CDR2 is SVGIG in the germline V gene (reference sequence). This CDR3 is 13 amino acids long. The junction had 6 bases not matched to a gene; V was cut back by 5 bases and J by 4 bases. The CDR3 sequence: CAWGYTGGTEAFF. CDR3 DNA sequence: TGTGCCTGGGGTTACACAGGGGGCACTGAAGCTTTCTTT.

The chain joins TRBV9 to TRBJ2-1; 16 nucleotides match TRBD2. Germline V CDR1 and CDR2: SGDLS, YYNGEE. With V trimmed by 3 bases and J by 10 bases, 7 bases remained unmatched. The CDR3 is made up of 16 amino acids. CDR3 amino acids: CASSAPGLAGGGEQFF. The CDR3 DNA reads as TGTGCCAGCAGCGCCCCGGGACTAGCGGGAGGGGGAGAGCAGTTCTTC.

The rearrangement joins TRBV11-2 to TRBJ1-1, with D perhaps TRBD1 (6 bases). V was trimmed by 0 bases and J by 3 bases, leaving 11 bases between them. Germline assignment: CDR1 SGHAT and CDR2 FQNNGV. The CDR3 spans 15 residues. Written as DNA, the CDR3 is TGTGCCAGCAGCTTAGATAGGGGGATCTACACTGAAGCTTTCTTT. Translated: CASSLDRGIYTEAFF.

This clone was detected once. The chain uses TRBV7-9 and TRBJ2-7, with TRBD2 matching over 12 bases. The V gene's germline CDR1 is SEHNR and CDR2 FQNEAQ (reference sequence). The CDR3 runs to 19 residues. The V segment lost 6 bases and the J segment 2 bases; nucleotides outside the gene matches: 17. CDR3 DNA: TGTGCCAGCAGGCCTTCACCCGGGACTAGCGGGTCTCCCACCTACGAGCAGTACTTC. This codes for CASRPSPGTSGSPTYEQYF.

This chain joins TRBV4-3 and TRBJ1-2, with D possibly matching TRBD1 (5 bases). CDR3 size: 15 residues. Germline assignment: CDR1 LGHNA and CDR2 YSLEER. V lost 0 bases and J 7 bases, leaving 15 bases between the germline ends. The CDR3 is CASSQDIGGRGGYTF. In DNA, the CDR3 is TGCGCCAGCAGCCAAGATATTGGAGGGAGGGGTGGCTACACCTTC.

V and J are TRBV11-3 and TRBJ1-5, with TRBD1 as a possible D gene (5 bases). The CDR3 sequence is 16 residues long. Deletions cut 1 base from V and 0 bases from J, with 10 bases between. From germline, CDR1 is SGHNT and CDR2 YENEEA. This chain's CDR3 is CASSLALTVSNQPQHF. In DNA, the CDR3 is TGTGCCAGCAGCTTAGCCCTGACAGTTAGCAATCAGCCCCAGCATTTT.

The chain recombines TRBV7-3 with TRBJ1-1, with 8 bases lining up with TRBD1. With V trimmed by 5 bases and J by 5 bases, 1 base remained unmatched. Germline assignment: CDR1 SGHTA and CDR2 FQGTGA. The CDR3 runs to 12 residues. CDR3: CASSDRGTEAFF. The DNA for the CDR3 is TGTGCCAGCAGCGACAGGGGTACTGAAGCTTTCTTT.

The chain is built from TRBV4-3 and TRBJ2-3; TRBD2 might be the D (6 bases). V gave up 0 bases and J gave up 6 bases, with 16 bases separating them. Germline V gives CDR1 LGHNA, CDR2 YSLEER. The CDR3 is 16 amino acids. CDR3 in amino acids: CASSQESGGASDTQYF. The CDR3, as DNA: TGCGCCAGCAGCCAAGAATCAGGAGGGGCCTCCGATACGCAGTATTTT.

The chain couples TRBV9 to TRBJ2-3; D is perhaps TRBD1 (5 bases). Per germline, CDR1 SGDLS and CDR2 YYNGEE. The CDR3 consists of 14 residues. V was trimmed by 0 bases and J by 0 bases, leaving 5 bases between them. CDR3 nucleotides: TGTGCCAGCAGCGTAGGACAGAGCACAGATACGCAGTATTTT. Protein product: CASSVGQSTDTQYF.

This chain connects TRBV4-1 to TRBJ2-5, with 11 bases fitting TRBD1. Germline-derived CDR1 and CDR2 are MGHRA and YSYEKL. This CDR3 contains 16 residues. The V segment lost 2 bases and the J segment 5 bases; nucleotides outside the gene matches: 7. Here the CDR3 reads CASSQTWTGGYETQYF. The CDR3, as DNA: TGCGCCAGCAGCCAAACCTGGACAGGGGGCTATGAGACCCAGTACTTC.

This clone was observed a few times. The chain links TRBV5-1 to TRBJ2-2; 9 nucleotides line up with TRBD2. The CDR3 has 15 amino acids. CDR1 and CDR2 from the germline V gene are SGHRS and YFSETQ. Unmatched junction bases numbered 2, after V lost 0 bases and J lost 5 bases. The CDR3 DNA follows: TGCGCCAGCAGCTTGGGAAGCGGGAGGACCGGGGAGCTGTTTTTT. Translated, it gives CASSLGSGRTGELFF. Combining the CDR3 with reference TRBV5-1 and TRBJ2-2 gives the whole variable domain KAGVTQTPRYLIKTRGQQVTLSCSPISGHRSVSWYQQTPGQGLQFLFEYFSETQRNKGNFPGRFSGRQFSNSRSEMNVSTLELGDSALYLCASSLGSGRTGELFFGEGSRLTVL.

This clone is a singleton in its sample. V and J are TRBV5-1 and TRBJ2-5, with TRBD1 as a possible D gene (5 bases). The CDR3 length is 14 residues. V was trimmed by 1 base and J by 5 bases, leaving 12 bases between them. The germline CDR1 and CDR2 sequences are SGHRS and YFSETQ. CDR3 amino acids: CASSLTGGVETQYF. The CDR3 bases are TGCGCCAGCAGCTTGACAGGCGGAGTGGAGACCCAGTACTTC.